This T cell receptor (beta chain) emerged from a study of T cells after yellow fever vaccination. Study in general: Low-cell-number fractions underwent preparation using SMART-Seq v4 Ultra Low Input. Overall study findings and caveats: High-abundance clonotypes from the bulk population could contaminate FACS-sorted repertoires. Boosting was followed by the reappearance of most primary-vaccination clones (96% CD4, around 91% CD8).

Note on this clonotype: The target antigen is unknown.

As TCR cDNA was made by 5'RACE template switching, a universal primer site and UMIs were added. TCRdb analysed the 5' RACE reads with MiXCR anew, one entry per CDR3 protein. The table lists 450,000 to 650,000 distinct CDR3 sequences, about 13% of them singletons. The sequences come from PBMCs, collected on the day of the yellow fever booster vaccination. The receptor's source is a man aged 25-45 years who received the YFV17D yellow fever vaccine.

The CDR3 DNA follows: TGTGCCAGCTCAACGATGGGACTGACTGAAGCTTTCTTT. Translating it yields CASSTMGLTEAFF. V and J are TRBV18 and TRBJ1-1; a possible D gene is TRBD1 (5 bases). Germline assignment: CDR1 KGHSH and CDR2 LQKENI. This CDR3 spans 13 amino acids. Trimming took off 5 bases at V and 5 bases at J, with 12 bases between the two ends.